This TCR beta chain originates from a study of control samples from healthy donors and cancer patients. TCRdb's copy holds only in-frame clones and misses some; the assay was immunoSEQ multiplex PCR. The repertoire holds 150,000 to 200,000 clones, with about 86% as singletons. The CDR3 is 10 amino acids. Trimming removed 1 base from V and 4 bases from J, with 0 bases in between. Looked up from germline, CDR1 is SGDLS and CDR2 is YYNGEE. This chain joins TRBV9 and TRBJ2-7; D is undetermined. Specimen: blood. This TCR was sampled from a woman in her thirties in good health. CDR3 nucleotide sequence: TGTGCCAGCAGCGTATACGAGCAGTACGTC. Translation: CASSVYEQYV.